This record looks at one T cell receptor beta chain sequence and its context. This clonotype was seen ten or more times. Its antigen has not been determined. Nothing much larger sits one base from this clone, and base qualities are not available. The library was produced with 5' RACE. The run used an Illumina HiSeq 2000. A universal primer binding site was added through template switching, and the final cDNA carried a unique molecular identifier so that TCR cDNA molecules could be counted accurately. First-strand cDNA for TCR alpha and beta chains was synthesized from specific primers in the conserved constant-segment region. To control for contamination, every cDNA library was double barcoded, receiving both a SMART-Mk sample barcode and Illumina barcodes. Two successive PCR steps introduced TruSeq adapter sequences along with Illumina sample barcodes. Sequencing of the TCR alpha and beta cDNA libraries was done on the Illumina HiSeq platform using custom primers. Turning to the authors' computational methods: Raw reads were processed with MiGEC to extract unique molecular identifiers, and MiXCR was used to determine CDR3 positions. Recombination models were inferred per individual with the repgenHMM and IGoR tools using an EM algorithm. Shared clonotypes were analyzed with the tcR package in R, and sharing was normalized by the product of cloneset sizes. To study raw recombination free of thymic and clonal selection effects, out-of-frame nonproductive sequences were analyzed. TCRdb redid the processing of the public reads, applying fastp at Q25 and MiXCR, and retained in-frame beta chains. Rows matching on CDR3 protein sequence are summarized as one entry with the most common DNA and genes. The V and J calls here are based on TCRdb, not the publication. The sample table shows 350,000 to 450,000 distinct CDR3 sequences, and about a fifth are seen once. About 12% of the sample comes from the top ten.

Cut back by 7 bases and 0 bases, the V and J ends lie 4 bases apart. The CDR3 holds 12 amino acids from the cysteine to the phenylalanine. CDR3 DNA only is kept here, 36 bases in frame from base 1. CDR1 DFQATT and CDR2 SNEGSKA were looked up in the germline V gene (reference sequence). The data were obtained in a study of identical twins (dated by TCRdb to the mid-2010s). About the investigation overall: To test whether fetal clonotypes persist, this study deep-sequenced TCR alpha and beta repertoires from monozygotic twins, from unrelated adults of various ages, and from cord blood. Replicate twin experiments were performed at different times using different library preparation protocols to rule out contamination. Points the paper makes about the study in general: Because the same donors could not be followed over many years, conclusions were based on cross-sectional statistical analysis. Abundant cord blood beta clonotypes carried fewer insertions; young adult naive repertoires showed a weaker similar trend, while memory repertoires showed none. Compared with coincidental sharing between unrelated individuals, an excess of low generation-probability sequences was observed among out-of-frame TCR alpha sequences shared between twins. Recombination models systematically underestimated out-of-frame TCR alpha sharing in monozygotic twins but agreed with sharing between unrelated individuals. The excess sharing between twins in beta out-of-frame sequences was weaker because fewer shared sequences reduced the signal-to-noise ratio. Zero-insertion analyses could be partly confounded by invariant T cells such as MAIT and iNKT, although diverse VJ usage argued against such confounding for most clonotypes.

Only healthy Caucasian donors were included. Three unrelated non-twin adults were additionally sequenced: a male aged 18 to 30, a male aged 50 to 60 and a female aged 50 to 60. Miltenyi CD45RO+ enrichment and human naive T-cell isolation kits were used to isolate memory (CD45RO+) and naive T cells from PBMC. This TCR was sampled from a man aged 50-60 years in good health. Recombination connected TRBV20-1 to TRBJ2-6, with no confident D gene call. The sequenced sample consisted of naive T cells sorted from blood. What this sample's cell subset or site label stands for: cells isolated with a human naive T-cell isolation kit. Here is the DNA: TGCAGTGGGAACTCTGGGGCCAACGTCCTGACTTTC. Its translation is CSGNSGANVLTF.